This T cell receptor (beta chain) was documented in a study of CD8 T cells in Susac syndrome. The CDR3 has 16 amino acids. CDR1 and CDR2 (germline): DFQATT, SNEGSKA (reference sequence). J lost 0 bases, V lost 2 bases, and 9 bases had no gene match. This clonotype was detected only once. The RNA, roughly 0.5 to 1 ug, was put through reverse transcription using random hexamers. Amplification of TCR beta CDR3 by immunoSEQ multiplex PCR spanned 54 Vbeta and 13 Jbeta. TCRdb independently ran MiXCR on the immunoSEQ multiplex PCR reads; one entry per CDR3 protein. The sample holds about 150,000 distinct CDR3 sequences; roughly 95% are singletons and the top ten take 0.14% to 0.15%. From blood CD8+ and CD4+ T cells, the TCR beta chain was sequenced. Negative isolation yielded CD4+ and CD8+ T cells, and FACS enriched TEMRA cells.

The receptor's source is a human donor with multiple sclerosis. Sequenced material: CD8+ T cells from PBMCs. The chain links TRBV20-1 to TRBJ1-2; TRBD1 aligns across 7 bases. The CDR3 spells CSARPLGTEANYGYTF. The CDR3, as DNA: TGCAGTGCTAGACCCCTCGGGACAGAAGCTAACTATGGCTACACCTTC.